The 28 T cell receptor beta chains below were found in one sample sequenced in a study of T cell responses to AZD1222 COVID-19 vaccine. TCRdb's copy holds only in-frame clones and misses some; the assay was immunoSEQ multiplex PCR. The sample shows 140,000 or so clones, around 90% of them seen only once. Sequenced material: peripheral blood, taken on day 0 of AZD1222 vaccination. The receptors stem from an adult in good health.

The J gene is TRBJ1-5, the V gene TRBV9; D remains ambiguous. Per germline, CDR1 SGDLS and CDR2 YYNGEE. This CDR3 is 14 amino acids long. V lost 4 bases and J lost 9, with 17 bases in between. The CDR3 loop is CASSQKDGGGPQHF. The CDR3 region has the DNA TGTGCCAGCAGCCAAAAGGACGGTGGTGGGCCCCAGCATTTT.

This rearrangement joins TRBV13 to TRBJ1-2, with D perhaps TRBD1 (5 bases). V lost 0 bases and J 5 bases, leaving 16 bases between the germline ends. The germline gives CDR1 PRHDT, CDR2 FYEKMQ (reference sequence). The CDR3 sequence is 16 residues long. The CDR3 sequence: CASSLGGTAGRYGYTF. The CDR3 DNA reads TGTGCCAGCAGCTTAGGCGGGACGGCGGGCAGGTATGGCTACACCTTC.

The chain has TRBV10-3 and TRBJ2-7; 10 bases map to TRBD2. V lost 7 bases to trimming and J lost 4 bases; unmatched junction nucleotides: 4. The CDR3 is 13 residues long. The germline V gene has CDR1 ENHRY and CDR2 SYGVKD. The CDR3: CAITASGSYEQYF. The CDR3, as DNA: TGTGCCATCACGGCTAGCGGGAGTTACGAGCAGTACTTC.

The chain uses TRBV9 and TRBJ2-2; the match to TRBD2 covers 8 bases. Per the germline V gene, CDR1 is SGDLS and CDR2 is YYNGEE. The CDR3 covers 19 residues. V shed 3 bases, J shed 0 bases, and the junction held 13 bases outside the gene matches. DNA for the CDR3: TGTGCCAGCAGCGGGGGGACGACTAGCGCATTTACGAACACCGGGGAGCTGTTTTTT. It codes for CASSGGTTSAFTNTGELFF.

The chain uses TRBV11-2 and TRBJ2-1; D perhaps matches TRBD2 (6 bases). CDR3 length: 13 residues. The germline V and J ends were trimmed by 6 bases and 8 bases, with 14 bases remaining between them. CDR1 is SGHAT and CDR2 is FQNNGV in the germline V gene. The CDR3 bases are TGTGCCAGCAGGGGGCAGGGAGGCGATGAGCAGTTCTTC. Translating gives CASRGQGGDEQFF. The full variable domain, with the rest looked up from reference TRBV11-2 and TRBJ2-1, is EAGVAQSPRYKIIEKRQSVAFWCNPISGHATLYWYQQILGQGPKLLIQFQNNGVVDDSQLPKDRFSAERLKGVDSTLKIQPAKLEDSAVYLCASRGQGGDEQFFGPGTRLTVL.

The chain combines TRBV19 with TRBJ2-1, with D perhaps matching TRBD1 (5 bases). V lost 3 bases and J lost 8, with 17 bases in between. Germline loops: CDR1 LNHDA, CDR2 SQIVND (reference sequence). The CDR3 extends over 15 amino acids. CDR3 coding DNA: TGTGCCAGTAGTATTCGGCAGGGATTTACCGATGAGCAGTTCTTC. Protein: CASSIRQGFTDEQFF.

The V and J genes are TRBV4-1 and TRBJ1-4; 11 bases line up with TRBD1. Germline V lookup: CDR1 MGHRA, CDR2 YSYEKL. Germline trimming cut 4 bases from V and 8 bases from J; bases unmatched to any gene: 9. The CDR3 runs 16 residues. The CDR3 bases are TGCGCCAGCAGCCTACGAGGACAGGGGGCAGAAGAAAAACTGTTTTTT. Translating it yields CASSLRGQGAEEKLFF.

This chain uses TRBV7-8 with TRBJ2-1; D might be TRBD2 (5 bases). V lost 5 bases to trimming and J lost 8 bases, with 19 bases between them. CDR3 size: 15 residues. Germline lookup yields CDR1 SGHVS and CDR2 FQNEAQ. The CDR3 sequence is CASSLPGKAGDEQFF. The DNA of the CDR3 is TGTGCCAGCAGCCTCCCCGGGAAGGCCGGCGATGAGCAGTTCTTC.

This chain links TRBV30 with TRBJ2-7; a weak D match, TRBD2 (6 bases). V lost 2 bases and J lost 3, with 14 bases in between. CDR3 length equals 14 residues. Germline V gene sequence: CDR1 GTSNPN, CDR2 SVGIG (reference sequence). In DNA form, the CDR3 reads TGTGCCTGGAGTTTATCGGGACTCTTCTACGAGCAGTACTTC. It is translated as CAWSLSGLFYEQYF.

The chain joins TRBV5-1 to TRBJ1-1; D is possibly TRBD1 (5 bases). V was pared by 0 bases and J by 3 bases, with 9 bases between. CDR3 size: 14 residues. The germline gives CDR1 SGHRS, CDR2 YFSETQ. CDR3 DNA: TGCGCCAGCAGCTTGGTTGGAGGGGACACTGAAGCTTTCTTT. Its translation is CASSLVGGDTEAFF.

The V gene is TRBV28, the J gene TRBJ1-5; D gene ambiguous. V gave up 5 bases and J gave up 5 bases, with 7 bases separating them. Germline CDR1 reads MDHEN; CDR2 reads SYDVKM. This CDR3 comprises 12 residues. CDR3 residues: CASSLLDQPQHF. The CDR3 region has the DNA TGTGCCAGCAGTCTACTAGATCAGCCCCAGCATTTT.

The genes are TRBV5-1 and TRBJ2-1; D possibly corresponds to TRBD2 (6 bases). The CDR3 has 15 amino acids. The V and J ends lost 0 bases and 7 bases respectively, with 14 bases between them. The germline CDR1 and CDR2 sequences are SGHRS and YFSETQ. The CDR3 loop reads CASSLDPGVRNEQFF. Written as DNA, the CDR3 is TGCGCCAGCAGCTTGGACCCGGGAGTAAGAAATGAGCAGTTCTTC.

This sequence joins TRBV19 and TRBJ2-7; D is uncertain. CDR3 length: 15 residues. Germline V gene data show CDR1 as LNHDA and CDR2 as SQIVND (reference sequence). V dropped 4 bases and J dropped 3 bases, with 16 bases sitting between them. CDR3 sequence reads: CASSTFSSWGYEQYF. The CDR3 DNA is TGTGCCAGTAGTACCTTCTCGTCCTGGGGCTACGAGCAGTACTTC.

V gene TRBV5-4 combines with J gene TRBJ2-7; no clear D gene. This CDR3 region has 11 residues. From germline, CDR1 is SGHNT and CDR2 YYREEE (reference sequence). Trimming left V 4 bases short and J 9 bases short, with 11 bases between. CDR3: CASSGIAGQYF. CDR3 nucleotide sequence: TGTGCCAGCAGCGGGATAGCAGGGCAGTACTTC.

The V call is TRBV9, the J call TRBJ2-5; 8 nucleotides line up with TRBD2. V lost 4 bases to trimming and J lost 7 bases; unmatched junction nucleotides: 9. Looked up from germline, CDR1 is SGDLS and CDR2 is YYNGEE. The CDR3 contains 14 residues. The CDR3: CASSTRTSLGTQYF. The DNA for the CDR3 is TGTGCCAGCAGCACCCGGACTAGCCTGGGGACCCAGTACTTC.

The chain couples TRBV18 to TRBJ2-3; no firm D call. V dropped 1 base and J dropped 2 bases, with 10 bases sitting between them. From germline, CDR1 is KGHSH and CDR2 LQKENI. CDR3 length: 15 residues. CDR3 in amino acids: CASSPQREYTDTQYF. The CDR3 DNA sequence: TGTGCCAGCTCACCACAACGAGAATACACAGATACGCAGTATTTT.

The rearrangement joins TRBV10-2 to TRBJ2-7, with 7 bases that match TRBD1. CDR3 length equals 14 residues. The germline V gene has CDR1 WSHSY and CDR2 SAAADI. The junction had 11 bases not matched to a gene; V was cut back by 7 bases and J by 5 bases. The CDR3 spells CASTQDRVHDEQYF. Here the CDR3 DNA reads TGCGCCAGCACCCAAGACAGGGTTCACGACGAGCAGTACTTC.

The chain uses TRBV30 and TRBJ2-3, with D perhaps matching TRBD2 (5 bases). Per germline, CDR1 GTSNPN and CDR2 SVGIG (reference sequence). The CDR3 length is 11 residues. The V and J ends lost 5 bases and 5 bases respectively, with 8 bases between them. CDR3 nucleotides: TGTGCCTGGCTAGAGGGAGATACGCAGTATTTT. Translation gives CAWLEGDTQYF.

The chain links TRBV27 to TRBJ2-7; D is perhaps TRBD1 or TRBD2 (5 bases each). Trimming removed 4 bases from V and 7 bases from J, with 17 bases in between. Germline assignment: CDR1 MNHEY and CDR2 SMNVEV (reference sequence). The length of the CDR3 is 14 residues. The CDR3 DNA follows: TGTGCCAGCAGTTCCGGGACCGATTTAAGGGAGCAGTACTTC. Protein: CASSSGTDLREQYF.

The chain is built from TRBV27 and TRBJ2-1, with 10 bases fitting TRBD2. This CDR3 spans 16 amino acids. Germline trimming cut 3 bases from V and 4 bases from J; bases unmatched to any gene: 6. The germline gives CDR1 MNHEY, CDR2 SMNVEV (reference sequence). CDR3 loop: CASSFVTSGLYNEQFF. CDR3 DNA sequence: TGTGCCAGCAGTTTTGTGACTAGCGGGCTTTACAATGAGCAGTTCTTC.

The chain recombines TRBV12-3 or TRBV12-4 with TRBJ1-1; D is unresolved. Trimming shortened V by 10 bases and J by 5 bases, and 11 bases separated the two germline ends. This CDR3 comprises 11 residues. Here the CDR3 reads CATRKGTEAFF. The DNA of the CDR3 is TGTGCCACAAGGAAAGGGACTGAAGCTTTCTTT.

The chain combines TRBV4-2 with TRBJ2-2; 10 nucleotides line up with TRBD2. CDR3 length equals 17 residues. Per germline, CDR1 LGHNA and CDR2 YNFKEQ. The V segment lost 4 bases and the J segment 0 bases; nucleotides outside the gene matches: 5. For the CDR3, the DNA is TGTGCCAGCAGCCCGACTAGCGGGTTCGCGAACACCGGGGAGCTGTTTTTT. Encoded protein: CASSPTSGFANTGELFF.

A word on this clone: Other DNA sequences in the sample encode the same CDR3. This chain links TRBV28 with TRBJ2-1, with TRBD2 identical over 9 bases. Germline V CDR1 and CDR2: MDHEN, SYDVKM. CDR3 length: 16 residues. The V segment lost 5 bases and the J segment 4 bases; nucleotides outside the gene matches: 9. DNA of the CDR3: TGTGCCAGCAGTCCGCTTACTAGCGGGCTGTACAATGAGCAGTTCTTC. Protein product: CASSPLTSGLYNEQFF. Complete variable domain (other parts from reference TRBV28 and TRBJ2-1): DVKVTQSSRYLVKRTGEKVFLECVQDMDHENMFWYRQDPGLGLRLIYFSYDVKMKEKGDIPEGYSVSREKKERFSLILESASTNQTSMYLCASSPLTSGLYNEQFFGPGTRLTVL.

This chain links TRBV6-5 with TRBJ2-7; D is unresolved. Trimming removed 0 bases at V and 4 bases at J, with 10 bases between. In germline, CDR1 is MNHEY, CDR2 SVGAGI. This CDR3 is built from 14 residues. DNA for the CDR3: TGTGCCAGCAGTTACTCGCAGGTGGGGTACGAGCAGTACTTC. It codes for CASSYSQVGYEQYF.

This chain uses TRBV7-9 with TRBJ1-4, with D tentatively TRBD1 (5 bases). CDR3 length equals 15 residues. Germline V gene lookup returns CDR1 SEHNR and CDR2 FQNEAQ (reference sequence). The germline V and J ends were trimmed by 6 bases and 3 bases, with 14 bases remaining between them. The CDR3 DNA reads TGTGCCAGCAGAGAGTCAGGGTTGGCTAATGAAAAACTGTTTTTT. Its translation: CASRESGLANEKLFF.

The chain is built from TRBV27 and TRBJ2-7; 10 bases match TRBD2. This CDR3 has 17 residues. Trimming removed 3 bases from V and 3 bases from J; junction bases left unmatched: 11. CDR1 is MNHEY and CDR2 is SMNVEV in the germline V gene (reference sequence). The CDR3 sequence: CASSLRPSGSYVYEQYF. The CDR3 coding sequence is TGTGCCAGCAGTTTGAGGCCTAGCGGGAGTTATGTCTACGAGCAGTACTTC.

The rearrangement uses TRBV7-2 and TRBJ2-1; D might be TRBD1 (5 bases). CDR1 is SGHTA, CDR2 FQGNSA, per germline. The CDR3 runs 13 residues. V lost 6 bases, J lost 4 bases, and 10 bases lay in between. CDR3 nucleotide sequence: TGTGCCAGCAGTTTGGGGCTTTACAATGAGCAGTTCTTC. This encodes CASSLGLYNEQFF.

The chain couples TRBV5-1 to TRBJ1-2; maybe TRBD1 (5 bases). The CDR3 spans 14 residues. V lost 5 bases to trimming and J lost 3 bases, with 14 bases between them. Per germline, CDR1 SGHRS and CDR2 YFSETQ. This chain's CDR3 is CASSPRALDYGYTF. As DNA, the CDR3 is TGCGCCAGCAGTCCCAGGGCGCTGGACTATGGCTACACCTTC.